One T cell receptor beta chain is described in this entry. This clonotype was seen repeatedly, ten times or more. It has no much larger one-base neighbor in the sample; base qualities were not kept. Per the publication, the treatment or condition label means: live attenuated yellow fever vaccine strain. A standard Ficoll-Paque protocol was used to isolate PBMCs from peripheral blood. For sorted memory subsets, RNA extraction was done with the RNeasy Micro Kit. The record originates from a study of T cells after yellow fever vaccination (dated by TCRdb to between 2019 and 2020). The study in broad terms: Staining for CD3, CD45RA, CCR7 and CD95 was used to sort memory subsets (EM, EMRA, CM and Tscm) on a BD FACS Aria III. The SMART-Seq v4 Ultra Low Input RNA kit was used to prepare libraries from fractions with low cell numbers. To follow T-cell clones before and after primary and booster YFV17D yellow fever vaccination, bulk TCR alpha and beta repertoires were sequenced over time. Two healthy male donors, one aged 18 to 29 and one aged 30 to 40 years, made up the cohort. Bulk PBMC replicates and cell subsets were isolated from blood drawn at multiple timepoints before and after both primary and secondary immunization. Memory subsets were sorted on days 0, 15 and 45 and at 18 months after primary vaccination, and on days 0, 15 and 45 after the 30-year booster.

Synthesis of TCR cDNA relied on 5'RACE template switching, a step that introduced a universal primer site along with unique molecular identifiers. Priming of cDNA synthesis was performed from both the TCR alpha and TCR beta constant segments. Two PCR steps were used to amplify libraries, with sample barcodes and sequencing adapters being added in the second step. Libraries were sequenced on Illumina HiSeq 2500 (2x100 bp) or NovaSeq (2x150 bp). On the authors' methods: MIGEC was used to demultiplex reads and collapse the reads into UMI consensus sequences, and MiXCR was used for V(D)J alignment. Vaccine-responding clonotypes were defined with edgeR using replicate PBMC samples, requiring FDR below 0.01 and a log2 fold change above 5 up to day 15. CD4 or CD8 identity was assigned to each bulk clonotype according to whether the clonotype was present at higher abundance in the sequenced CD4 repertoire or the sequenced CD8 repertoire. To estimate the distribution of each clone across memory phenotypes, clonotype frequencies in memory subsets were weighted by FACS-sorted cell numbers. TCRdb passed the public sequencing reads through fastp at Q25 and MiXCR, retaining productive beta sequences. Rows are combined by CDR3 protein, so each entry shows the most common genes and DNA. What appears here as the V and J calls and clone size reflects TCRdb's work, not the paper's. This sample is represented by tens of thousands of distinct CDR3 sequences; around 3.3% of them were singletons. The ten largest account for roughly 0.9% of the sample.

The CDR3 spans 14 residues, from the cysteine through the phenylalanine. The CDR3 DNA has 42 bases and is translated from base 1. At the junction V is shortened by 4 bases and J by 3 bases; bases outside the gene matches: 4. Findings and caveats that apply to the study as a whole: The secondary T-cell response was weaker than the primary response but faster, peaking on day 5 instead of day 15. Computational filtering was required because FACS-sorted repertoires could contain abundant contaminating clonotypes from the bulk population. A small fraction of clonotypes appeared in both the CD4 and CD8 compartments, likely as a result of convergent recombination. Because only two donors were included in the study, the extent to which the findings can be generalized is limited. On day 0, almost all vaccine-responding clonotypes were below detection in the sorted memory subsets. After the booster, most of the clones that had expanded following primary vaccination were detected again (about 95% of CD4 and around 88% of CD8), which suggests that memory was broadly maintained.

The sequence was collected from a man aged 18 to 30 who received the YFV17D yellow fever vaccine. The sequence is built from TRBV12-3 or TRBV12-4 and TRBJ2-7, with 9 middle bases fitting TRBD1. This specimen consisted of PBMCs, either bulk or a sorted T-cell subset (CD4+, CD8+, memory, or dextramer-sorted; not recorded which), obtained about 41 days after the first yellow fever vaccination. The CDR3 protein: CASSSGTGIYEQYF. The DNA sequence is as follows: TGTGCCAGCAGTTCGGGGACAGGGATCTACGAGCAGTACTTC.